This TCR beta chain came from a study of somatic mutations in cytotoxic T cells in rheumatoid arthritis (TCRdb year 2017). General notes on the study: Sorted V beta1+ cells also underwent TCRB sequencing, and some V beta antibody-stained T-cell populations were flow-sorted at nearly 100% purity on a FACSAria II or Sony SH800. The median ages of the patient and control groups were essentially identical. In newly diagnosed rheumatoid arthritis without treatment, the study examined if expanded CD8+ T-cell clones harbor somatic mutations, relying on TCRB deep sequencing to characterize clonality. TCRB deep sequencing covered 65 patients with rheumatoid arthritis along with 15 to 20 healthy controls. The paper's findings and limits, for the study overall: No adjustment for multiple comparisons was made for the slight TRBV07 underrepresentation in patients. The largest CD8+ clone made up more than 20% of CD8+ cells in about an eighth of the roughly 65 patients, and blood and synovial fluid shared several identical CD8+ TCRB sequences. CD8+ clonality increased with age in patients (Spearman r=0.49) but not in healthy controls. Viral specificity could not be ruled out by absence from virus-specific databases, and the antigen targets of the expanded CD8+ clones remained unknown. CD8+ T-cell clonality in rheumatoid arthritis patients was not significantly different from that in age-matched healthy controls.

Genomic DNA underwent TCRB CDR3 sequencing using the immunoSEQ assay. The original pipeline was this. The analyses included only productive TCRB rearrangements. Defining a clone by its unique TCRB CDR3 sequence, the study calculated clonality as a productive clonality index derived from Shannon entropy. The template counts of each clone relative to the total templates per sample were used to calculate repertoire overlap between two samples. Flow cytometry-measured V-gene usage correlated with V-gene usage from TCRB sequencing, with a Spearman r of roughly 0.56. Imported from immuneACCESS, the table was reduced by TCRdb to in-frame sequences with V and J called. These copies leave out some clones; in studies compared against another copy, an unresolved V gene accounts for under half, and the cause of the remainder is not known. V and J calls plus clone size are reproduced from that table; the DNA served to infer D and trimming. The table for this sample lists some 20,000 clones; more than 60% of them were counted only once. In total, the top ten clones hold roughly 23% of the sample.

Compared with germline, V lacks 8 bases and J lacks 4 bases; bases without a gene match: 3. The CDR3, cysteine through phenylalanine, is 12 amino acids long. The DNA shown is the 36-base CDR3, in frame from base 1. According to the germline V gene (reference sequence), CDR1 reads LNHDA and CDR2 reads SQIVND. With a median age of approximately 60 years (range 21-70) and roughly 50% female, the healthy controls consisted of about 20 blood donors whose buffy coats were used. On an AutoMACS, CD4+ and CD8+ cells were isolated via positive magnetic bead selection, and their purity was verified by flow cytometry. Peripheral blood mononuclear cells were isolated by Ficoll-Paque PLUS density gradient separation. DNA was extracted from CD4-enriched, CD8-enriched or PBMC samples with Nucleospin Tissue or Tissue XS kits and quantified with a Qubit 2.0 fluorometer. This clone was observed a handful of times. The antigen this receptor binds is unknown. The input lacks base qualities; no much larger clone sits a single base away.

The TCR originated in a woman aged 55-70 years in good health. Recombination connected TRBV19 to TRBJ1-2; 8 central bases correspond to TRBD1. Material for sequencing was CD8+ T cells sorted from blood. The nucleotide sequence reads as follows: TGTGCCAGTGGGGACAGGAGCTATGGCTACACCTTC. The resulting protein is CASGDRSYGYTF.